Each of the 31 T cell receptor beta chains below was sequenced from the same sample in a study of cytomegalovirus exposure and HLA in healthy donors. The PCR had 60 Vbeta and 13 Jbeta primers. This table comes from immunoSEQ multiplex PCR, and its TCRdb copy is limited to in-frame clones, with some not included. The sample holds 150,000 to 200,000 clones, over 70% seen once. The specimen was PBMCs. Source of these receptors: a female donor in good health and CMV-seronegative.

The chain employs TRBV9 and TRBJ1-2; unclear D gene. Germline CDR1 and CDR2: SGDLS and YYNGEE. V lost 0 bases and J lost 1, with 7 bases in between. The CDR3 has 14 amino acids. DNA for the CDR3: TGTGCCAGCAGCGTAGGCCCAGATAACTATGGCTACACCTTC. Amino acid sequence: CASSVGPDNYGYTF.

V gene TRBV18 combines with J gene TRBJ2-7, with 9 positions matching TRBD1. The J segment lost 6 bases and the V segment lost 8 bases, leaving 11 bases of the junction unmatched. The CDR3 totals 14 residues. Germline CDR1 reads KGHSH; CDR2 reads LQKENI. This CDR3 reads CASLNGTGTGEQYF. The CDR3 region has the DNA TGTGCCAGCCTAAACGGGACAGGGACTGGCGAGCAGTACTTC. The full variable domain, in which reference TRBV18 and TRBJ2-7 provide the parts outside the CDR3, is NAGVMQNPRHLVRRRGQEARLRCSPMKGHSHVYWYRQLPEEGLKFMVYLQKENIIDESGMPKERFSAEFPKEGPSILRIQQVVRGDSAAYFCASLNGTGTGEQYFGPGTRLTVT.

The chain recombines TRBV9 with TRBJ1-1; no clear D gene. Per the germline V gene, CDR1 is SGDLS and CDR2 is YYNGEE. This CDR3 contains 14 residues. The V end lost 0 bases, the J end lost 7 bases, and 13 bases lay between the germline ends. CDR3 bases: TGTGCCAGCAGCGTAGGTTTTGAGAGGGATGAAGCTTTCTTT. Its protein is CASSVGFERDEAFF.

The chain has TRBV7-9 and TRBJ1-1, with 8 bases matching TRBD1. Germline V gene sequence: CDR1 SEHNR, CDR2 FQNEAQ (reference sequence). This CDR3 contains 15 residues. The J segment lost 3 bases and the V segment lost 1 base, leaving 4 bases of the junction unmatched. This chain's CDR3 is CASSLGGQAYTEAFF. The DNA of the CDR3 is TGTGCCAGCAGCTTAGGGGGACAGGCGTACACTGAAGCTTTCTTT.

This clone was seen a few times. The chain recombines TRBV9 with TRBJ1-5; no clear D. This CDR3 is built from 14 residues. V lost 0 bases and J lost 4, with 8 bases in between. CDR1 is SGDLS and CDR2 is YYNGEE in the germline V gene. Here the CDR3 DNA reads TGTGCCAGCAGCGTAGACCAGAAAAATCAGCCCCAGCATTTT. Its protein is CASSVDQKNQPQHF. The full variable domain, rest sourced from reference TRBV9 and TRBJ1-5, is DSGVTQTPKHLITATGQRVTLRCSPRSGDLSVYWYQQSLDQGLQFLIQYYNGEERAKGNILERFSAQQFPDLHSELNLSSLELGDSALYFCASSVDQKNQPQHFGDGTRLSIL.

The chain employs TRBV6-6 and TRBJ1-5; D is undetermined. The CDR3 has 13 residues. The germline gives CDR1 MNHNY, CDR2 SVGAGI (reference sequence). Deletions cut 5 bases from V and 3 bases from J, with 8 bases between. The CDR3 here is CASSLGTNQPQHF. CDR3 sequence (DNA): TGTGCCAGCAGTCTTGGCACCAATCAGCCCCAGCATTTT.

The CDR3 DNA sequence: TGCGCCAGCAGCTTACAGGGCTTCTCCTACGAGCAGTACTTC. This sequence encodes CASSLQGFSYEQYF. The chain combines TRBV5-1 with TRBJ2-7; a possible D gene is TRBD1 (6 bases). The germline V gene encodes CDR1 SGHRS and CDR2 YFSETQ. The V end was cut by 2 bases, the J end by 0 bases, with 9 bases between. The CDR3 has 14 residues.

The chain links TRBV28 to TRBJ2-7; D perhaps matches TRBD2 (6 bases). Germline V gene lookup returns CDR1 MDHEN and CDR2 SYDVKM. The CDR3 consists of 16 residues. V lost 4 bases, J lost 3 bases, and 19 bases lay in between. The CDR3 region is CASSYSRGAGIYEQYF. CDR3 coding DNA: TGTGCCAGCAGTTATTCGCGGGGAGCCGGAATCTACGAGCAGTACTTC.

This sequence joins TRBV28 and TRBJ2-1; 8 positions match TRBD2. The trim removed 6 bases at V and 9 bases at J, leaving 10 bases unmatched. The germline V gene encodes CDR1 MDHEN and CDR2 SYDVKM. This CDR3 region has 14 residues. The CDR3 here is CASRDFSGASEQFF. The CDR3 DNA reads TGTGCCAGCAGGGACTTTAGCGGGGCTAGTGAGCAGTTCTTC.

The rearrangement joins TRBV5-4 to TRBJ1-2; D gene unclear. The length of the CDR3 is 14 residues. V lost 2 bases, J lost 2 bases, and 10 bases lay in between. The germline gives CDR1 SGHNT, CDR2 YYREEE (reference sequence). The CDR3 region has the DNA TGTGCCAGCAGCTTAACAAATATAAACTATGGCTACACCTTC. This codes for CASSLTNINYGYTF.

The CDR3 loop is CASSYLGGNEQFF. The CDR3 bases are TGTGCCAGCAGTTACTTAGGGGGCAATGAGCAGTTCTTC. The chain employs TRBV6-6 and TRBJ2-1; D perhaps matches TRBD1 (6 bases). CDR1 MNHNY and CDR2 SVGAGI come from the germline V gene (reference sequence). The length of the CDR3 is 13 residues. Trimming shortened V by 1 base and J by 6 bases, and 7 bases separated the two germline ends.

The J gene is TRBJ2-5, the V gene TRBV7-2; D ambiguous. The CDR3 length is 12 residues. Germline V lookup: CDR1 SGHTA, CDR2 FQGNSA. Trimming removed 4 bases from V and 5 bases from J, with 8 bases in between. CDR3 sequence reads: CASSSTGETQYF. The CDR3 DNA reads TGTGCCAGCAGCTCCACCGGGGAGACCCAGTACTTC.

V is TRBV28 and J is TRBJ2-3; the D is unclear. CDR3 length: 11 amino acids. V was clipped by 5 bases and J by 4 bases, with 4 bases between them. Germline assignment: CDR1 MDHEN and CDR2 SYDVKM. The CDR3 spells CASSRPDTQYF. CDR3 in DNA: TGTGCCAGCAGTCGTCCAGATACGCAGTATTTT.

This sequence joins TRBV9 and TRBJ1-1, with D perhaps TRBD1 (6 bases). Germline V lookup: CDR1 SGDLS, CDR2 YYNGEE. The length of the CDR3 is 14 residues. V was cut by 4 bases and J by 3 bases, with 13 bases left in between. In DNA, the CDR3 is TGTGCCAGCAGCAGGGGGGGGGAAGACACTGAAGCTTTCTTT. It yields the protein CASSRGGEDTEAFF.

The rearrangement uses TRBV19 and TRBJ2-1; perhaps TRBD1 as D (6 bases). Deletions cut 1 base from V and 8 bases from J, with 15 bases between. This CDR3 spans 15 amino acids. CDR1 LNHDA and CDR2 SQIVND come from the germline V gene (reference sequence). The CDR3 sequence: CASSIGGLGFDEQFF. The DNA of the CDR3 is TGTGCCAGTAGTATAGGGGGGCTGGGTTTCGATGAGCAGTTCTTC.

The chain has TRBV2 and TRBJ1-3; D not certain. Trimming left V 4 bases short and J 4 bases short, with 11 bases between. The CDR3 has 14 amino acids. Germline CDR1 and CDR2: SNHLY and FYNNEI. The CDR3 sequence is CASSGEGSGNTIYF. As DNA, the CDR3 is TGTGCCAGCAGTGGCGAGGGTTCCGGAAACACCATATATTTT.

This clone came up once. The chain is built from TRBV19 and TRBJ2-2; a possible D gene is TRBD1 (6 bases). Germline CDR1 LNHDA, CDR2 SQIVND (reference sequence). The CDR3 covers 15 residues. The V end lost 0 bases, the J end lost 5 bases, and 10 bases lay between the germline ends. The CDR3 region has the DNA TGTGCCAGTAGTATAGAAATCAGGGGAACCGGGGAGCTGTTTTTT. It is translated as CASSIEIRGTGELFF.

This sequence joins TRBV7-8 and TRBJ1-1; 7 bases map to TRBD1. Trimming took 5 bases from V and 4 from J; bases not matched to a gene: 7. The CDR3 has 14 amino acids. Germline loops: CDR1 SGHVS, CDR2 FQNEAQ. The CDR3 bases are TGTGCCAGCAGCCTTCGAAGGGGGCCCACTGAAGCTTTCTTT. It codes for CASSLRRGPTEAFF.

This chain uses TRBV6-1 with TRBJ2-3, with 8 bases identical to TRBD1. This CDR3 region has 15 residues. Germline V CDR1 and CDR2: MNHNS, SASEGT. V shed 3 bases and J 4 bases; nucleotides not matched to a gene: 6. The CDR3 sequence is CASSEGSDRADTQYF. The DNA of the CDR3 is TGTGCCAGCAGTGAGGGCTCGGACAGGGCAGATACGCAGTATTTT.

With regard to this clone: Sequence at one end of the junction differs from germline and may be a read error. The DNA of the CDR3 is TGTGCTAGCAGCTTAGGGGTTGGAGGGACAGATACGCAGTATTTT. Translation gives CASSLGVGGTDTQYF. This chain uses TRBV7-7 with TRBJ2-3, with D possibly matching TRBD2 (6 bases). The CDR3 is 15 residues long. Germline CDR1 reads SSHAT; CDR2 reads FNYEAQ (reference sequence).

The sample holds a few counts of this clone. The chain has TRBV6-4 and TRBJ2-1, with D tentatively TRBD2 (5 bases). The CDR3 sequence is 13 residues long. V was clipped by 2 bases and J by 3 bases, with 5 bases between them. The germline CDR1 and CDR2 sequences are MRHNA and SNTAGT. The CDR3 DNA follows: TGTGCCAGCAGTGACCGGGACTACAATGAGCAGTTCTTC. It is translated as CASSDRDYNEQFF.

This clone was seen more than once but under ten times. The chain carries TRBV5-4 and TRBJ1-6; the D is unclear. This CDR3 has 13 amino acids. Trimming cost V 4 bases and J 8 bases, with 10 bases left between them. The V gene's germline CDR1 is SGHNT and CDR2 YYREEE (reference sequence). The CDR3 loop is CASSRGPDSPLHF. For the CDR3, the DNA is TGTGCCAGCAGCCGCGGTCCCGATTCACCCCTCCACTTT.

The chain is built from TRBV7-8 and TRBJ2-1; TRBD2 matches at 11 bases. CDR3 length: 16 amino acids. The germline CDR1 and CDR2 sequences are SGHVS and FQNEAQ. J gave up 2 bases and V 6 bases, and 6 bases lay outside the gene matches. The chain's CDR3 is CASSLSGGAAYNEQFF. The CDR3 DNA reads TGTGCCAGCAGTCTTAGCGGGGGGGCCGCCTACAATGAGCAGTTCTTC.

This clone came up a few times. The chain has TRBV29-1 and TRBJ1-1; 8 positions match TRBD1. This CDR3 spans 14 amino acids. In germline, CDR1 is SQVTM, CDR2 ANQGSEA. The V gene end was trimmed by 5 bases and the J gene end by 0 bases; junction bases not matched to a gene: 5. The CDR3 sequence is CSVRTGNLNTEAFF. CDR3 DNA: TGCAGCGTTCGGACAGGGAACTTGAACACTGAAGCTTTCTTT.

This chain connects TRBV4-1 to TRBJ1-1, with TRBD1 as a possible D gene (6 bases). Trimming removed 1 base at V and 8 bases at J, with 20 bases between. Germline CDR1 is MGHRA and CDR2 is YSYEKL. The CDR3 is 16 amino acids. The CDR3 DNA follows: TGCGCCAGCAGCCAAGTTCCCGGGACAAATTATAGGGAAGCTTTCTTT. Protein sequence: CASSQVPGTNYREAFF.

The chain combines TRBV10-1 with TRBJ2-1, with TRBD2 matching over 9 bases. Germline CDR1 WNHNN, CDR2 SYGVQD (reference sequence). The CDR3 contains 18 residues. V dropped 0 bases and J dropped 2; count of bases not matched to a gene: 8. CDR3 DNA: TGCGCCAGCAGTGAGTCCCACTTTAGCGGGGGTGCCTACAATGAGCAGTTCTTC. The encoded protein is CASSESHFSGGAYNEQFF.

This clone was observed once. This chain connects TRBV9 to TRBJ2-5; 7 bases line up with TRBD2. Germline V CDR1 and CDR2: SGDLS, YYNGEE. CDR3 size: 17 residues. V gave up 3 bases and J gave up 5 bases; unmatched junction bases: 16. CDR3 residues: CASSARYNSGRWETQYF. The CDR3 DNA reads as TGTGCCAGCAGCGCCCGGTACAATAGCGGGCGTTGGGAGACCCAGTACTTC.

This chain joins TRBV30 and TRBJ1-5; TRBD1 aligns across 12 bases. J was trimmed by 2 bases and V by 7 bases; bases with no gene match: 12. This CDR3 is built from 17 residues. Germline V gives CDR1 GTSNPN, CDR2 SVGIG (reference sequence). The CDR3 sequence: CAFSGTGGGRGNQPQHF. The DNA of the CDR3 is TGTGCCTTTTCCGGGACAGGGGGCGGGAGGGGCAATCAGCCCCAGCATTTT.

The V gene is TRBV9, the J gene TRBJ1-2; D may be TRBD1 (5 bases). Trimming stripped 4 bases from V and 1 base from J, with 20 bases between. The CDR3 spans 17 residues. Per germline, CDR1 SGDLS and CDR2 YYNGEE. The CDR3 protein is CASSSSPGIVVNYGYTF. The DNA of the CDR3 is TGTGCCAGCAGCTCCTCTCCAGGGATTGTGGTTAACTATGGCTACACCTTC.

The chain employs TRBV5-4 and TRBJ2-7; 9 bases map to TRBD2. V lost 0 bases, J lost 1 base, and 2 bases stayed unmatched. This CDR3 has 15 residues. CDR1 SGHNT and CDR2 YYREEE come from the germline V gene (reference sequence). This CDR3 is CASSLGLADSYEQYF. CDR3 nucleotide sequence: TGTGCCAGCAGCTTGGGACTAGCGGATTCCTACGAGCAGTACTTC.

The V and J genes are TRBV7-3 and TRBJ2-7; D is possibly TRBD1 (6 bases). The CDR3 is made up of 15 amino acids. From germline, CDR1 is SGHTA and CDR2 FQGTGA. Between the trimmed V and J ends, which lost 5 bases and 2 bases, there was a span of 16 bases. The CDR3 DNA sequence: TGTGCCAGCAGCCGAACAGGGTTAAACGCCTACGAGCAGTACTTC. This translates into CASSRTGLNAYEQYF.